This is a list of T cell receptor beta chains from one sample in a study of technical replicates of blood from several donors. Profiled with immunoSEQ multiplex PCR; TCRdb holds only in-frame clones, not every one. In the table there are tens of thousands of clones, 95% of which are singletons. Material: T cells isolated from PBMCs. The receptor set was obtained from a human donor in good health. CDR3s include the opening cysteine and the closing phenylalanine or tryptophan. D genes are given only for firm matches. The size entry is marked missing in some rows and otherwise reads once, few, many or a size class.

CDR3 DNA	CDR3 protein	V gene	clone size	J gene	D gene
TGTGCCTGGAGTCTCGGGACAGCGAAGACTGAAGCTTTCTTT	CAWSLGTAKTEAFF	TRBV30	few	TRBJ1-1	TRBD1
TGTGCTAGTGGTTTAGGGGGAACCGGGGAGCTGTTTTTT	CASGLGGTGELFF	TRBV12-5	.	TRBJ2-2	.
TGCGCCAGCAGTATCGGACTAGCGGGGGGTCAAGACATTCAGTACTTC	CASSIGLAGGQDIQYF	TRBV10-1	.	TRBJ2-4	TRBD2
TGCAGCGTGGGGACTAGCGGAAACACCGGGGAGCTGTTTTTT	CSVGTSGNTGELFF	TRBV29-1	few	TRBJ2-2	TRBD2
TGCGCCAGCAGCTTCTCCGGCCAAGAGACCCAGTACTTC	CASSFSGQETQYF	TRBV5-1	.	TRBJ2-5	.
TGTGCCAGCTCGCCAGGAACAACAGGGACGTATGGCTACACCTTC	CASSPGTTGTYGYTF	TRBV18	.	TRBJ1-2	.
TGTGCCAGCAGTAACCCCCCCGGGACAAGCCAAGAGACCCAGTACTTC	CASSNPPGTSQETQYF	TRBV6-6	.	TRBJ2-5	.
TGTGCCTGGAGCTACGATAGCAATCAGCCCCAGCATTTT	CAWSYDSNQPQHF	TRBV30	.	TRBJ1-5	.
TGTGCCAGCAGTTACAGGGGGACAAATGGCTACACCTTC	CASSYRGTNGYTF	TRBV6-5	.	TRBJ1-2	.
TGTGCCAGCAGGCGAAGGCGACAAAGAGGACATGATGAGCAGTTCTTC	CASRRRRQRGHDEQFF	TRBV6-6	.	TRBJ2-1	.
TGTGCCTGGAGGGCACAGGGTCATCAGCCCCAGCATTTT	CAWRAQGHQPQHF	TRBV30	.	TRBJ1-5	.
TGTGCCAGCAGCCAAGTCAGGGGAAGTCGTGGCTACACCTTC	CASSQVRGSRGYTF	TRBV14	.	TRBJ1-2	.
TGTGCCACCGCAGGACAGGCCTCCTACGAGCAGTACTTC	CATAGQASYEQYF	TRBV10-3	.	TRBJ2-7	TRBD1
TGTGCCAGCAGCCAAGGGACAGATGAAGCTTTCTTT	CASSQGTDEAFF	TRBV4-2	few	TRBJ1-1	.
TGTGCCAGCAGGCAGGGACATGCGAACACCGGGGAGCTGTTTTTT	CASRQGHANTGELFF	TRBV9	.	TRBJ2-2	.
TGTGCCAGCAGCTGGACCGGGACAGGGGTCTATGGCTACACCTTC	CASSWTGTGVYGYTF	TRBV6-1	.	TRBJ1-2	TRBD1
TGTGCCATCAGTGAGTCCGACAGGGGCTCGGGAGGGGCCAACGTCCTGACTTTC	CAISESDRGSGGANVLTF	TRBV10-3	.	TRBJ2-6	TRBD1
TGTGCCAGTAGTATGGCTGGGCCCTCGTGGGATACGCAGTATTTT	CASSMAGPSWDTQYF	TRBV19	.	TRBJ2-3	.
TGCGCCAGCAGCCCCAGGGAACCTGCTAACTATGGCTACACCTTC	CASSPREPANYGYTF	TRBV5-1	.	TRBJ1-2	.
TGTGCCAGCAGTTTACAGGGGTCCTGGCAGCCCCAGCATTTT	CASSLQGSWQPQHF	TRBV27	.	TRBJ1-5	.
TGCGCCAGCAGAACCTCTTCTGGGGGGGGCACTGAAGCTTTCTTT	CASRTSSGGGTEAFF	TRBV4-1	.	TRBJ1-1	.
TGTGCCAGCAGGTGGCGGGGGAGCAGCTCTGGGGCCAACGTCCTGACTTTC	CASRWRGSSSGANVLTF	TRBV5-4	.	TRBJ2-6	TRBD2
TGTGCCAGCAGCTTAAACAGGGGGTACGAGCAGTACTTC	CASSLNRGYEQYF	TRBV7-2	.	TRBJ2-7	TRBD1
TGTGCCAGCAGCTTAACGGCCGGGACAGTATCCTACGAGCAGTACTTC	CASSLTAGTVSYEQYF	TRBV7-3	.	TRBJ2-7	TRBD1
TGTGCCAGCAGCTTGGGGCGGGGAAATGAAAAACTGTTTTTT	CASSLGRGNEKLFF	TRBV5-5	.	TRBJ1-4	.
TGTGCCAGCAGTCCAGGGGATAACACTGAAGCTTTCTTT	CASSPGDNTEAFF	TRBV28	once	TRBJ1-1	.
TGTGCCAGCAGCGACGGACAGGGAAAAATGAACACTGAAGCTTTCTTT	CASSDGQGKMNTEAFF	TRBV11-1	.	TRBJ1-1	TRBD1
TGTGCCAGCTTCAACTACGAGCAGTACTTC	CASFNYEQYF	TRBV2	.	TRBJ2-7	.
TGTGCCAGCAGTTTAGTCGGGGACAGGGAAAAACTGTTTTTT	CASSLVGDREKLFF	TRBV27	.	TRBJ1-4	TRBD1
TGTGCCAGCAGTCCGGTGTTGCGCTACCACTACAATGAGCAGTTCTTC	CASSPVLRYHYNEQFF	TRBV28	.	TRBJ2-1	.
TGTGCCAGCTCACCACCTATAGTCGAAACCTACGAGCAGTACTTC	CASSPPIVETYEQYF	TRBV18	.	TRBJ2-7	.
TGTGCCAGCAGCAAAGGGGCTGGGGAGACCCAGTACTTC	CASSKGAGETQYF	TRBV5-4	.	TRBJ2-5	.
TGTGCCAGCAGTTGGGACTGGCTAGCGGGAGAGCAAGAGACCCAGTACTTC	CASSWDWLAGEQETQYF	TRBV28	.	TRBJ2-5	TRBD2
TGTGCCAGCAGTTACAGGACAGGGGGCGAGCAGTACTTC	CASSYRTGGEQYF	TRBV6-5	.	TRBJ2-7	TRBD1
TGTGCCAGCAGTCTACCTCGGACAGAGGTCCAAGAGACCCAGTACTTC	CASSLPRTEVQETQYF	TRBV28	.	TRBJ2-5	.
TGTGCCAGCAGCCTTGGTCCCCTGACAGGGAACTATGGCTACACCTTC	CASSLGPLTGNYGYTF	TRBV28	.	TRBJ1-2	TRBD1
TGCGCCAGCAGCCAGGGGGGACGGTTGAATACTGAAGCTTTCTTT	CASSQGGRLNTEAFF	TRBV4-1	.	TRBJ1-1	.
TGCGCCAGCAGCCGAAGTCGAGGCGGGCCGGGATCAGGAAACACCATATATTTT	CASSRSRGGPGSGNTIYF	TRBV4-1	.	TRBJ1-3	.
TGTGCCAGCAGCTTGGGACAGGTTTACCACGAGCAGTACTTC	CASSLGQVYHEQYF	TRBV5-6	.	TRBJ2-7	.
TGCAGCGTTGAAGGTGGGAGCTCCTACAATGAGCAGTTCTTC	CSVEGGSSYNEQFF	TRBV29-1	.	TRBJ2-1	.
TGTGCCACCAGCAGAGACCGTGAGCAGTTCTTC	CATSRDREQFF	TRBV15	.	TRBJ2-1	.
TGTGCCAGCGGAACCGGGACAGGCTACGAGCAGTACTTC	CASGTGTGYEQYF	TRBV7-2	.	TRBJ2-7	TRBD1
TGTGCCAGCAGCCAAGAGGGAGGTGGGGGGGTTGCGACCCAGTACTTC	CASSQEGGGGVATQYF	TRBV4-2	.	TRBJ2-5	TRBD2
TGTGCCAGCAGCCCTCGGACAGGGCATGGCTACACCTTC	CASSPRTGHGYTF	TRBV21-1	.	TRBJ1-2	.
TGTGCCAGCAGCCCCCTAACTACCAGGACAGGGAAGAACGAGCAGTACTTC	CASSPLTTRTGKNEQYF	TRBV4-2	.	TRBJ2-7	TRBD1
TGCACCCAAGGTACAGACGCTAATCAGCCCCAGCATTTT	CTQGTDANQPQHF	TRBV1	.	TRBJ1-5	.
TGTGCCAGCAGTGAACTTAGCTCTGGGGCCAACGTCCTGACTTTC	CASSELSSGANVLTF	TRBV6-1	.	TRBJ2-6	.
TGTGCCAGCAGTGTAATGTGGACTAGCCTCTACAATGAGCAGTTCTTC	CASSVMWTSLYNEQFF	TRBV2	.	TRBJ2-1	TRBD2
TGTGCCTGGATCAGGGGTTTGAATGGCTACACCTTC	CAWIRGLNGYTF	TRBV30	.	TRBJ1-2	.